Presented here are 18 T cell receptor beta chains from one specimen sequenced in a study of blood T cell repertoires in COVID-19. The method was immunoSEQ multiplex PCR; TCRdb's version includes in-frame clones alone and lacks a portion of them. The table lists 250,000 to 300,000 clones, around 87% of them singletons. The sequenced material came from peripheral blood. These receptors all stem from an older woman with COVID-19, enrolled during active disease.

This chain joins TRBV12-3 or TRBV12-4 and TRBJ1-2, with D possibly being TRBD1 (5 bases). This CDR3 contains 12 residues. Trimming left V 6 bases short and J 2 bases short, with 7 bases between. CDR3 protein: CASSDRNYGYTF. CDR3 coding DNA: TGTGCCAGCAGCGACAGAAACTATGGCTACACCTTC.

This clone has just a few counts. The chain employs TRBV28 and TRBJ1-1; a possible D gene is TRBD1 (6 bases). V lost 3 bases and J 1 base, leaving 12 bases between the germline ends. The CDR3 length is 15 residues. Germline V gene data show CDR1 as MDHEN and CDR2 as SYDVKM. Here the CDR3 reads CASSFPQGRNTEAFF. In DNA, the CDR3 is TGTGCCAGCAGTTTTCCCCAGGGGAGGAACACTGAAGCTTTCTTT.

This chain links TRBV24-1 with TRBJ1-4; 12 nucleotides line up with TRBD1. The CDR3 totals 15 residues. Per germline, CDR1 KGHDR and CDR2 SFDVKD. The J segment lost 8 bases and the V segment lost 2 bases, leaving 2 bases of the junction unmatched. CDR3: CATSDSGTGGEKLFF. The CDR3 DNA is TGTGCCACCAGTGATTCCGGGACAGGGGGCGAAAAACTGTTTTTT.

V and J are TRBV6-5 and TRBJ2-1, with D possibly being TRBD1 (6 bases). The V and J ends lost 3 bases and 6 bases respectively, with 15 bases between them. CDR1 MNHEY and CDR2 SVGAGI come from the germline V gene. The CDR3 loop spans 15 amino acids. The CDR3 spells CASSYGVRGTNEQFF. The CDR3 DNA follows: TGTGCCAGCAGTTATGGGGTAAGGGGGACCAATGAGCAGTTCTTC.

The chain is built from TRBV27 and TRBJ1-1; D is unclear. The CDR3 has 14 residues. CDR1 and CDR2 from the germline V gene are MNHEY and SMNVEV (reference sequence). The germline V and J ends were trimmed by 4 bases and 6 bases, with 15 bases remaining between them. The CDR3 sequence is CASSWPAGLAEAFF. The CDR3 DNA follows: TGTGCCAGCAGTTGGCCGGCGGGTTTGGCTGAAGCTTTCTTT.

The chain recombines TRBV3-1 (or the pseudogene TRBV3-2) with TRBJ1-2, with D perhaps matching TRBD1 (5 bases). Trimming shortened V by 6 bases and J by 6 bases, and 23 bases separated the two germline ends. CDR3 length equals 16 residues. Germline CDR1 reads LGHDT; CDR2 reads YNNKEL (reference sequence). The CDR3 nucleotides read TGTGCCAGCAGAGCCAGGGAAACAGCCCGGGGGGATGGCTACACCTTC. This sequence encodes CASRARETARGDGYTF.

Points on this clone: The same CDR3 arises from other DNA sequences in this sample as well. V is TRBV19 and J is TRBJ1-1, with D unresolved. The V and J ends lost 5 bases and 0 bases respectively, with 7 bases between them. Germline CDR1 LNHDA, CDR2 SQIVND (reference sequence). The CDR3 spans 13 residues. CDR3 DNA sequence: TGTGCCAGTAGTTTACAAATGAACACTGAAGCTTTCTTT. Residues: CASSLQMNTEAFF. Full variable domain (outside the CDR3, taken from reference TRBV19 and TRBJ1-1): DGGITQSPKYLFRKEGQNVTLSCEQNLNHDAMYWYRQDPGQGLRLIYYSQIVNDFQKGDIAEGYSVSREKKESFPLTVTSAQKNPTAFYLCASSLQMNTEAFFGQGTRLTVV.

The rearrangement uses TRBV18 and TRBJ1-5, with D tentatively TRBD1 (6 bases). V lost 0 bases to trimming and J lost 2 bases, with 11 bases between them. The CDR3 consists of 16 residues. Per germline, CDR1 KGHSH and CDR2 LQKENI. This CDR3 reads CASSPPTGLRNQPQHF. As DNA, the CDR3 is TGTGCCAGCTCACCACCGACAGGACTCCGCAATCAGCCCCAGCATTTT.

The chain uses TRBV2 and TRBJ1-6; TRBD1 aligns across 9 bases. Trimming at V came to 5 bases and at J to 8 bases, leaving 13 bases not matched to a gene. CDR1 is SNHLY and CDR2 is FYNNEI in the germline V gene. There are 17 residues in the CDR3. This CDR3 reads CASSITGGANIYSPLHF. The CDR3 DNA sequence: TGTGCCAGCAGTATAACAGGGGGCGCGAATATTTATTCACCCCTCCACTTT.

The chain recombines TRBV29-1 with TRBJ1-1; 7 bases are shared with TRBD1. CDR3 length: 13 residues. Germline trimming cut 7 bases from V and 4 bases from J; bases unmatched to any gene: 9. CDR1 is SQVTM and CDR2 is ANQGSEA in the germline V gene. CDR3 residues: CSANRGLGTEAFF. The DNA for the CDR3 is TGCAGCGCCAACAGGGGTTTGGGCACTGAAGCTTTCTTT.

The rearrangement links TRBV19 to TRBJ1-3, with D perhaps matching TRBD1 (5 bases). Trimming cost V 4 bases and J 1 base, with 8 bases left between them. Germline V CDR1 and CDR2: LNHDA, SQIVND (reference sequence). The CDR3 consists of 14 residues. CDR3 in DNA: TGTGCCAGTAGTAGCAGGGTTTCTGGAAACACCATATATTTT. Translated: CASSSRVSGNTIYF.

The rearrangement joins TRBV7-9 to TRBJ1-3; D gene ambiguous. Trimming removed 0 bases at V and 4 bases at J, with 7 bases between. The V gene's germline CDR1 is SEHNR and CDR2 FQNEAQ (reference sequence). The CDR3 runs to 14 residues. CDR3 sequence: CASSLATEGNTIYF. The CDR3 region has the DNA TGTGCCAGCAGCTTAGCGACGGAGGGAAACACCATATATTTT. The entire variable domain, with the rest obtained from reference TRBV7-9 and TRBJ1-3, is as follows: DTGVSQNPRHKITKRGQNVTFRCDPISEHNRLYWYRQTLGQGPEFLTYFQNEAQLEKSRLLSDRFSAERPKGSFSTLEIQRTEQGDSAMYLCASSLATEGNTIYFGEGSWLTVV.

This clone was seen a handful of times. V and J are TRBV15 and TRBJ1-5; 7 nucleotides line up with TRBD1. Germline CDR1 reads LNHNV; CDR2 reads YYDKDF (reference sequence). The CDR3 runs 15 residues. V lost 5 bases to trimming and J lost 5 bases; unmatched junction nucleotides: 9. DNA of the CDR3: TGTGCCACCAGCGGACGGGACAGCCGGGATCAGCCCCAGCATTTT. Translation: CATSGRDSRDQPQHF. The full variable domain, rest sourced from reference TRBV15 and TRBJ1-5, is DAMVIQNPRYQVTQFGKPVTLSCSQTLNHNVMYWYQQKSSQAPKLLFHYYDKDFNNEADTPDNFQSRRPNTSFCFLDIRSPGLGDTAMYLCATSGRDSRDQPQHFGDGTRLSIL.

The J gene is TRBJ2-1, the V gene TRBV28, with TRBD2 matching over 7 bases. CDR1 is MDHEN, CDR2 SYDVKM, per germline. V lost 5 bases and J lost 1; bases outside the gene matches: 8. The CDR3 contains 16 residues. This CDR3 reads CASSVSGGKSYNEQFF. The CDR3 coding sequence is TGTGCCAGCAGTGTCTCGGGAGGAAAGTCCTACAATGAGCAGTTCTTC.

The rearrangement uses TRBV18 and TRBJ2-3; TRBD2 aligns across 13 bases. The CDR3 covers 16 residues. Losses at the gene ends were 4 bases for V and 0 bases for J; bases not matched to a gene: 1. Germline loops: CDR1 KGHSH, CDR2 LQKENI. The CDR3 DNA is TGTGCCAGCTCACGGACTAGCGGGGGAAGCACAGATACGCAGTATTTT. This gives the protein CASSRTSGGSTDTQYF. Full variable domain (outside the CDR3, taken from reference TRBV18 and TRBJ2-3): NAGVMQNPRHLVRRRGQEARLRCSPMKGHSHVYWYRQLPEEGLKFMVYLQKENIIDESGMPKERFSAEFPKEGPSILRIQQVVRGDSAAYFCASSRTSGGSTDTQYFGPGTRLTVL.

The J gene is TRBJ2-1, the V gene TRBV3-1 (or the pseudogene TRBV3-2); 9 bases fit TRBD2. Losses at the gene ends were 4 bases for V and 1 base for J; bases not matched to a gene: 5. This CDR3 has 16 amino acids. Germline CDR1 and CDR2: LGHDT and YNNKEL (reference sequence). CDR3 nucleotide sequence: TGTGCCAGCAGCCCGAGGAGCGGGAGGTCCTACAATGAGCAGTTCTTC. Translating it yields CASSPRSGRSYNEQFF.

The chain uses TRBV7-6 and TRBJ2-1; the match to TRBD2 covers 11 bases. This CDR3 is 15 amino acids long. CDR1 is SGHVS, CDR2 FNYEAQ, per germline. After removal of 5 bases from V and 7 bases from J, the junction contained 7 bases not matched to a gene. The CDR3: CASSNSGRVSNEQFF. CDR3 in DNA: TGTGCCAGCAGCAATAGCGGGAGGGTTTCGAATGAGCAGTTCTTC. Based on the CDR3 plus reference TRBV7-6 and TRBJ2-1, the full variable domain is GAGVSQSPRYKVTKRGQDVALRCDPISGHVSLYWYRQALGQGPEFLTYFNYEAQQDKSGLPNDRFSAERPEGSISTLTIQRTEQRDSAMYRCASSNSGRVSNEQFFGPGTRLTVL.

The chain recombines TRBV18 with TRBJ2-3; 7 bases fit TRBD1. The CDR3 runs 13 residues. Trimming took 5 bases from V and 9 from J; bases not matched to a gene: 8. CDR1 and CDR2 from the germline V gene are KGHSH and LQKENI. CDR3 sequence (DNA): TGTGCCAGCTCAAAAGACAGGGTCGACACGCAGTATTTT. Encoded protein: CASSKDRVDTQYF.